The rows below give T cell receptor beta chains drawn from one sample of a study of Ad26.COV2.S vaccination and SARS-CoV-2 variants. The table came from immunoSEQ multiplex PCR; TCRdb's copy has only in-frame clones and leaves some out. The sample includes hundreds of thousands of clones, 75% to 95% of them seen just once. The source was peripheral blood, collected in a trial of Ad26.COV2.S vaccine versus placebo. The receptors come from a person aged 18-65 years who received the Ad26.COV2.S COVID-19 vaccine or a placebo. Both conserved end residues are part of each CDR3. D genes are given only for firm matches. The listing skips clone size in some rows; elsewhere it reads once, few, many or a size class.

cdr3_aa cdr3_nt clone_size j_call d_call v_call
CSASEGANYGYTF TGCAGTGCTAGTGAGGGGGCAAACTATGGCTACACCTTC . TRBJ1-2 TRBD1 TRBV20-1
CASRNTHSGLLEQYF TGTGCCAGCAGGAACACACATTCTGGTTTGCTCGAGCAGTACTTC . TRBJ2-7 . TRBV27
CASSLGAHGEETQYF TGTGCCAGCAGCTTAGGCGCTCACGGAGAAGAGACCCAGTACTTC . TRBJ2-5 . TRBV7-9
CAGSGQGNTEAFF TGTGCCGGTTCGGGACAGGGGAACACTGAAGCTTTCTTT . TRBJ1-1 TRBD1 TRBV7-2
CASSYGLAGVHEQFF TGTGCCAGCAGTTACGGGCTAGCGGGAGTCCATGAGCAGTTCTTC . TRBJ2-1 TRBD2 TRBV6-2/TRBV6-3
CASSPVTDTQYF TGTGCCAGCAGCCCCGTCACAGATACGCAGTATTTT . TRBJ2-3 . TRBV9
CASSQGDPPYEQYF TGTGCCAGCAGCCAAGGGGACCCGCCCTACGAGCAGTACTTC . TRBJ2-7 . TRBV3-1/TRBV3-2
CASSSQGTVAYEQYF TGTGCCAGCAGCTCCCAAGGGACAGTCGCCTACGAGCAGTACTTC . TRBJ2-7 TRBD1 TRBV7-2
CASSLGASGSLDNEQFF TGTGCCAGCAGCTTAGGAGCCAGCGGGAGCCTAGACAATGAGCAGTTCTTC . TRBJ2-1 TRBD2 TRBV7-2
CASNSGGIYQETQYF TGTGCCAGCAATTCGGGGGGCATATACCAAGAGACCCAGTACTTC . TRBJ2-5 . TRBV5-4
CASSLGPAPPDTQYF TGTGCCAGCAGCTTAGGGCCGGCCCCGCCAGATACGCAGTATTTT . TRBJ2-3 . TRBV7-2
CASSYWRGGQETQYF TGTGCCAGCAGTTACTGGCGGGGTGGCCAAGAGACCCAGTACTTC . TRBJ2-5 . TRBV6-2/TRBV6-3
CASSDGCCNQPQHF TGTGCCAGCAGCGACGGATGCTGCAATCAGCCCCAGCATTTT once TRBJ1-5 . TRBV27
CASSLGGRGVTYEQYF TGTGCCAGCAGCTTAGGCGGCCGGGGAGTGACCTACGAGCAGTACTTC . TRBJ2-7 . TRBV13
CASKPGGRQETQYF TGTGCCAGCAAGCCGGGGGGGAGACAAGAGACCCAGTACTTC . TRBJ2-5 TRBD2 TRBV2
CASSRGPREKLFF TGTGCCAGCAGCCGTGGACCCCGGGAAAAACTGTTTTTT . TRBJ1-4 . TRBV11-3
CASSYLGGGYEQYF TGTGCCAGCAGTTACTTGGGTGGCGGCTACGAGCAGTACTTC . TRBJ2-7 . TRBV28
CASSRGNVGGELFF TGTGCCAGCAGCCGAGGGAATGTCGGCGGGGAGCTGTTTTTT . TRBJ2-2 . TRBV7-8
CGNRDRAEAFF TGCGGAAACAGGGATCGGGCAGAAGCTTTCTTT . TRBJ1-1 . TRBV20-1
CASSPRGENTEAFF TGTGCCAGCAGCCCCCGCGGAGAGAACACTGAAGCTTTCTTT . TRBJ1-1 . TRBV9
CASSQDAGTEAFF TGCGCCAGCAGCCAAGACGCAGGCACTGAAGCTTTCTTT . TRBJ1-1 . TRBV4-1
CASIHGLAGARGTGELFF TGTGCCAGCATTCACGGACTAGCGGGAGCCCGTGGCACCGGGGAGCTGTTTTTT once TRBJ2-2 TRBD2 TRBV2
CASSEWTGYTGELFF TGTGCCAGCAGTGAATGGACGGGATACACCGGGGAGCTGTTTTTT . TRBJ2-2 . TRBV25-1
CASSPRVDGGAEAFF TGTGCCAGCAGTCCTCGGGTGGACGGGGGCGCTGAAGCTTTCTTT . TRBJ1-1 . TRBV27
CASSPYQTGTGVEAFF TGTGCCAGCAGTCCATATCAAACCGGGACAGGAGTTGAAGCTTTCTTT once TRBJ1-1 TRBD1 TRBV28
CASSRLPRGHKYHYEQYF TGCGCCAGCAGTAGGCTCCCTAGGGGGCATAAATACCATTACGAGCAGTACTTC . TRBJ2-7 TRBD1 TRBV23-1
CASSWGQGNEKLFF TGTGCCAGCAGCTGGGGACAGGGTAATGAAAAACTGTTTTTT . TRBJ1-4 TRBD1 TRBV7-9
CASSQEPVEIAQETQYF TGCGCCAGCAGCCAAGAACCCGTTGAAATAGCCCAAGAGACCCAGTACTTC . TRBJ2-5 . TRBV4-1
CASSAPGQMDGYTF TGTGCCAGCAGCGCCCCGGGACAAATGGATGGCTACACCTTC . TRBJ1-2 . TRBV4-2
CAWNPGTGGYEQYF TGTGCCTGGAACCCAGGGACAGGGGGTTACGAGCAGTACTTC . TRBJ2-7 TRBD1 TRBV30
CASSYSTAEETQYF TGTGCCAGCAGTTACAGCACAGCAGAAGAGACCCAGTACTTC . TRBJ2-5 . TRBV6-5
CASSAGLNTEAFF TGCGCCAGCAGCGCCGGACTGAACACTGAAGCTTTCTTT . TRBJ1-1 . TRBV5-1
CASSSGGAGKNIQYF TGTGCCAGCAGTTCAGGGGGGGCGGGCAAAAACATTCAGTACTTC . TRBJ2-4 . TRBV28
CASSPGGAGYGYTF TGTGCCAGCAGCCCAGGAGGGGCGGGCTATGGCTACACCTTC . TRBJ1-2 . TRBV7-2
CASSRQGSNEKLFF TGTGCCAGCAGCCGACAGGGGTCTAATGAAAAACTGTTTTTT . TRBJ1-4 TRBD1 TRBV6-5
CASSETPGWRGYTF TGTGCCAGCAGTGAAACCCCAGGGTGGCGTGGCTACACCTTC few TRBJ1-2 . TRBV2